The present T cell receptor (beta chain) was sequenced within a study of blood T cell repertoires in COVID-19. Study context: Spain, Italy and the United States supplied samples that represented acute and convalescent COVID-19. The analysed material was cDNA or gDNA that came from T cells, B-cell-depleted T cells, or PBMCs.

The authors' processing: From reference gene primer amplification, estimates of nucleated cell counts were derived. This table comes from immunoSEQ multiplex PCR, and its TCRdb copy is limited to in-frame clones, with some not included. The V and J calls and the clone size are those of that table, but D and trimming were determined from the DNA. The sample holds 25,000 to 35,000 clones, about two thirds seen once. V was cut by 2 bases and J by 8 bases, with 7 bases left in between. From germline, CDR1 is SGHTA and CDR2 FQGNSA. The CDR3 is 13 amino acids. The sequencing sample was made of peripheral blood. The rearrangement joins TRBV7-2 to TRBJ1-6, with D possibly TRBD1 on 6 matching bases. The TCR was taken from a boy aged 2 to 9 with active or convalescent COVID-19. The CDR3 sequence is CASSLNRDSPLHF. CDR3 in DNA: TGTGCCAGCAGCTTAAACAGGGATTCACCCCTCCACTTT.